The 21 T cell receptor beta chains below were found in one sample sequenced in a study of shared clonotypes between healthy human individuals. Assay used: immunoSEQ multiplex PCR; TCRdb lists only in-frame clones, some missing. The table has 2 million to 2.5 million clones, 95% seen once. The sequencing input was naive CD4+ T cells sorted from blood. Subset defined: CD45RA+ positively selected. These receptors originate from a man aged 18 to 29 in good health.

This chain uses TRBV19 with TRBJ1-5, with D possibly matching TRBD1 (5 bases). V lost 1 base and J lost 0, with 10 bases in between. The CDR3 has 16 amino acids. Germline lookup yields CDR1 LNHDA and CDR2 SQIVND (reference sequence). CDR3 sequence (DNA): TGTGCCAGTAGTATAGGGGGCGCGAATAGCAATCAGCCCCAGCATTTT. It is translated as CASSIGGANSNQPQHF.

Written as DNA, the CDR3 is TGTGCCAGCAGCTTGCTAGGATCGAGCACAGATACGCAGTATTTT. As protein: CASSLLGSSTDTQYF. V gene TRBV7-2 combines with J gene TRBJ2-3; D call uncertain. Germline assignment: CDR1 SGHTA and CDR2 FQGNSA. The CDR3 length is 15 residues. V lost 3 bases and J lost 0, with 10 bases in between.

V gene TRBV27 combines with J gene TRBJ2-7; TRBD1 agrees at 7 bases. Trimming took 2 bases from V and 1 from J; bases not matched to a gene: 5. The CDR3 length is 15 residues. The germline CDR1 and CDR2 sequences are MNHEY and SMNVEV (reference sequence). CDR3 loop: CASSLGVQGSYEQYF. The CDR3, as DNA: TGTGCCAGCAGTTTAGGAGTACAGGGGTCCTACGAGCAGTACTTC.

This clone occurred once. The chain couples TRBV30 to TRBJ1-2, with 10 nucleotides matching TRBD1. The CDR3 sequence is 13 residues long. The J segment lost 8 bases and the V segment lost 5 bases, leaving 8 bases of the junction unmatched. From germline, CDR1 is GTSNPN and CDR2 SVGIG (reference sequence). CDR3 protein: CAWGQGEPMGYTF. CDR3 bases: TGTGCCTGGGGACAGGGGGAACCTATGGGCTACACCTTC.

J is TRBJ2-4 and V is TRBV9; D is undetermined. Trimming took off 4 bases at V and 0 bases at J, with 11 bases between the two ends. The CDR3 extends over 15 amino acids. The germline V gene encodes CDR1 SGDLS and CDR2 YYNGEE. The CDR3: CASSPFGSAKNIQYF. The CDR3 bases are TGTGCCAGCAGCCCCTTTGGGTCAGCCAAAAACATTCAGTACTTC.

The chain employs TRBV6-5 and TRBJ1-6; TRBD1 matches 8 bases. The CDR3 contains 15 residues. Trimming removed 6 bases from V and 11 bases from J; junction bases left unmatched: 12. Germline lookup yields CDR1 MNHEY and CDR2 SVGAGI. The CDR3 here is CASRPQGAAGPPLHF. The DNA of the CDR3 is TGTGCCAGCAGACCGCAGGGGGCCGCAGGGCCACCCCTCCACTTT.

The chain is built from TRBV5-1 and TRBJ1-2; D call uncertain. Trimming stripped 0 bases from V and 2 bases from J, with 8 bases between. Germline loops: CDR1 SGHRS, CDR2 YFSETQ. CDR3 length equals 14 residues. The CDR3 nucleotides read TGCGCCAGCAGCTTGGTCCCAGTCAACTATGGCTACACCTTC. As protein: CASSLVPVNYGYTF.

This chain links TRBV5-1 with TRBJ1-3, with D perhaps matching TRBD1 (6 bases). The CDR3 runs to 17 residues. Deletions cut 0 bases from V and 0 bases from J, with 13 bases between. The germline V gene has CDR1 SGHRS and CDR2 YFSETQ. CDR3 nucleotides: TGCGCCAGCAGCTTGGCAATGGACAGCAGCTCTGGAAACACCATATATTTT. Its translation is CASSLAMDSSSGNTIYF.

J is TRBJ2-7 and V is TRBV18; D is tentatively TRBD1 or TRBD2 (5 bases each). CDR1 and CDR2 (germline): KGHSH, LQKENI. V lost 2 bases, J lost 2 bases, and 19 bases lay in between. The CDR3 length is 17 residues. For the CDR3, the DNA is TGTGCCAGCTCACCAACACTCGGGCAGGGAGTACCCTACGAGCAGTACTTC. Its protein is CASSPTLGQGVPYEQYF. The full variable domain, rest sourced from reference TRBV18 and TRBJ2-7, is NAGVMQNPRHLVRRRGQEARLRCSPMKGHSHVYWYRQLPEEGLKFMVYLQKENIIDESGMPKERFSAEFPKEGPSILRIQQVVRGDSAAYFCASSPTLGQGVPYEQYFGPGTRLTVT.

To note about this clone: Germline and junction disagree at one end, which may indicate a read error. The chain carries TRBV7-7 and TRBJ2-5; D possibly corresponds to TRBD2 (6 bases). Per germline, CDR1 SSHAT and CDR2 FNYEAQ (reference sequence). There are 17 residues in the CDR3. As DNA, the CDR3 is TGTGCTAGCAGCCCTCCCACCGGAGCTAGCGATCAAGAGACCCAGTACTTC. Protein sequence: CASSPPTGASDQETQYF.

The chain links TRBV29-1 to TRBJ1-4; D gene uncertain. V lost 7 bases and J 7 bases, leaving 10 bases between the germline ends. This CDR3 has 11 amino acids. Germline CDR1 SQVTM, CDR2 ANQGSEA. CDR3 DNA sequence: TGCAGCGGACAAGGTGGTGAAAAACTGTTTTTT. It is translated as CSGQGGEKLFF. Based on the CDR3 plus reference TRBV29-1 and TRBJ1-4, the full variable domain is SAVISQKPSRDICQRGTSLTIQCQVDSQVTMMFWYRQQPGQSLTLIATANQGSEATYESGFVIDKFPISRPNLTFSTLTVSNMSPEDSSIYLCSGQGGEKLFFGSGTQLSVL.

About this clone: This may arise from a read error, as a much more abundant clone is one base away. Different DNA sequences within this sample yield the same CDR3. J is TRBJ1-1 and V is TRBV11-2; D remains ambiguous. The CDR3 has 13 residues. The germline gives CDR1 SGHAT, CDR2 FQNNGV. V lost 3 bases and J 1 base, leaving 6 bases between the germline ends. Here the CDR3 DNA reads TGTGCCAGCAGCTTTGGAGAGAACACTGAAGCTTTCTTT. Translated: CASSFGENTEAFF.

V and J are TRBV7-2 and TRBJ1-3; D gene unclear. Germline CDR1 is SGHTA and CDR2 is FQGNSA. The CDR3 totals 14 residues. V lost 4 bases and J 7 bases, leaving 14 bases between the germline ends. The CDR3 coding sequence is TGTGCCAGCAGCTCCACCGGGAGGGAGAACACCATATATTTT. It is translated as CASSSTGRENTIYF.

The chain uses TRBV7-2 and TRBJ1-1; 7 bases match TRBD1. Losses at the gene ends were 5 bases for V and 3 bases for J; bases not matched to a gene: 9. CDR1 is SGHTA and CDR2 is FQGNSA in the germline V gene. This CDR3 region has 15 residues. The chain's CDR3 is CASSPLTGSDTEAFF. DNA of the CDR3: TGTGCCAGCAGCCCGCTGACAGGGTCAGACACTGAAGCTTTCTTT.

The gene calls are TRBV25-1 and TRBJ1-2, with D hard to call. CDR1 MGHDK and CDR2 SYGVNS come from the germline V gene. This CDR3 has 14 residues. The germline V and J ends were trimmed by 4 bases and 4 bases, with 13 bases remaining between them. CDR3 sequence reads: CASSGPSYPYGYTF. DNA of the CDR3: TGTGCCAGCAGTGGCCCCTCATACCCCTATGGCTACACCTTC.

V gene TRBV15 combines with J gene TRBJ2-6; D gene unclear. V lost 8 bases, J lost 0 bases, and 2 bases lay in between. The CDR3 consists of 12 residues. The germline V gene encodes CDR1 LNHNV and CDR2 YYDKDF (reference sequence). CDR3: CATLSGANVLTF. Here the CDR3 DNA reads TGTGCCACCCTCTCTGGGGCCAACGTCCTGACTTTC.

Here the CDR3 DNA reads TGTGCCAGCAGCCCCGGACAGGGGGGTGCCTACAATGAGCAGTTCTTC. It codes for CASSPGQGGAYNEQFF. The chain is built from TRBV7-9 and TRBJ2-1, with 10 positions matching TRBD1. The CDR3 loop spans 16 amino acids. Germline trimming cut 5 bases from V and 2 bases from J; bases unmatched to any gene: 6. CDR1 is SEHNR and CDR2 is FQNEAQ in the germline V gene (reference sequence).

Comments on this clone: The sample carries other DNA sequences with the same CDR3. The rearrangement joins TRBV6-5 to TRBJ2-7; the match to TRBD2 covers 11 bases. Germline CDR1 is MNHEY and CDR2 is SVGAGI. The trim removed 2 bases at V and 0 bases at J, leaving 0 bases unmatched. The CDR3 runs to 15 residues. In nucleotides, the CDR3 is TGTGCCAGCAGTTACGGGACTAGCGGCTCCTACGAGCAGTACTTC. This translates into CASSYGTSGSYEQYF.

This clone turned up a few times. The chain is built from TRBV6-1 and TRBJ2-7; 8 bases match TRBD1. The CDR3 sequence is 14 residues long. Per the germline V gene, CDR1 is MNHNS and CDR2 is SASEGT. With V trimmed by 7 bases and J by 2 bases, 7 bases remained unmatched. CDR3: CASTRDRRPYEQYF. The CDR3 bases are TGTGCCAGCACCCGGGACAGGAGACCCTACGAGCAGTACTTC.

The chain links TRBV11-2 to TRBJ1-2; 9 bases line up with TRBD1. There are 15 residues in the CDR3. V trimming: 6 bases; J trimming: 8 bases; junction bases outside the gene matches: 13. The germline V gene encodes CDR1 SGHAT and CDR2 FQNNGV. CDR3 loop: CASRPTGGAGRGYTF. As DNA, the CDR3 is TGTGCCAGCAGACCAACAGGGGGCGCGGGCAGGGGCTACACCTTC.

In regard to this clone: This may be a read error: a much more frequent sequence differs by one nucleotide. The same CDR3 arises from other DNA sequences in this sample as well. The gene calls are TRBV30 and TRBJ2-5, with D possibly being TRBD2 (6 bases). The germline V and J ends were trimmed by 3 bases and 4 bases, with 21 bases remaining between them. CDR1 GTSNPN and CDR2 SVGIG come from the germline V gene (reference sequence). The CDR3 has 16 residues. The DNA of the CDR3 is TGTGCCTGGAGCGTAGGGGACTCCCCAAAGCGAGAGACCCAGTACTTC. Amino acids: CAWSVGDSPKRETQYF.